The rows below give T cell receptor beta chains drawn from one sample of a study of T cell responses to AZD1222 COVID-19 vaccine. The table came from immunoSEQ multiplex PCR; TCRdb's copy has only in-frame clones and leaves some out. The sample has 200,000 or so clones; around 92% are singletons. Sequences were derived from peripheral blood, sampled on day 0 of AZD1222 vaccination. Every receptor here comes from an adult in good health. CDR3s include the opening cysteine and the closing phenylalanine or tryptophan. The order of the fields is J gene, clone size, D gene, V gene, CDR3 protein, CDR3 DNA. D genes are given only for firm matches. A clone size is listed for some rows: how often the clone was seen (once, few, many), or a class if it is expanded.

TRBJ1-1	.	.	TRBV12-3/TRBV12-4	CASSWRENTEAFF	TGTGCCAGCAGTTGGAGGGAGAACACTGAAGCTTTCTTT
TRBJ1-3	.	.	TRBV7-8	CASSLVPPDAANSGNTIYF	TGTGCCAGCAGCTTAGTCCCGCCAGACGCGGCAAACTCTGGAAACACCATATATTTT
TRBJ1-6	few	TRBD1	TRBV28	CASSLGTAKNSPLHF	TGTGCCAGCAGTTTAGGGACAGCTAAAAATTCACCCCTCCACTTT
TRBJ1-1	once	.	TRBV2	CASSEETLYEAFF	TGTGCCAGCAGTGAAGAGACACTCTATGAAGCTTTCTTT
TRBJ1-2	.	.	TRBV6-1	CASSAQPGRRANYGYTF	TGTGCCAGCAGTGCCCAACCAGGACGCAGAGCTAACTATGGCTACACCTTC
TRBJ2-7	.	.	TRBV11-2	CASSSSYEQYF	TGTGCCAGCAGCTCGTCCTACGAGCAGTACTTC
TRBJ1-4	.	.	TRBV7-9	CASSPGGVSEKLFF	TGTGCCAGCAGCCCTGGGGGTGTTAGTGAAAAACTGTTTTTT
TRBJ1-2	.	.	TRBV18	CASSRGEGYTF	TGTGCCAGCTCACGGGGCGAAGGCTACACCTTC
TRBJ1-5	.	.	TRBV3-1/TRBV3-2	CASSRGSTSNQPQHF	TGTGCCAGCAGCCGCGGTAGTACTAGCAATCAGCCCCAGCATTTT
TRBJ1-2	.	.	TRBV6-5	CASIGQSMLGYTF	TGTGCCAGCATTGGACAGTCCATGCTCGGCTACACCTTC
TRBJ2-1	.	TRBD2	TRBV19	CASSMLRGFSYNEQFF	TGTGCCAGTAGTATGTTGCGGGGGTTCTCCTACAATGAGCAGTTCTTC
TRBJ1-5	.	TRBD1	TRBV5-1	CASSSTGQGDQPQHF	TGCGCCAGCAGCTCAACGGGACAGGGAGACCAGCCCCAGCATTTT
TRBJ1-1	.	.	TRBV19	CASSITGNTEAFF	TGTGCCAGTAGTATAACGGGGAACACTGAAGCTTTCTTT
TRBJ1-3	few	.	TRBV18	CASSFGTLSAGNTIYF	TGTGCCAGCTCTTTCGGGACCCTGAGCGCTGGAAACACCATATATTTT
TRBJ2-3	.	.	TRBV5-5	CASSLAGGRSTDTQYF	TGTGCCAGCAGCTTGGCCGGCGGACGGAGCACAGATACGCAGTATTTT
TRBJ2-2	.	.	TRBV12-3/TRBV12-4	CASSFTVGELFF	TGTGCCAGCAGTTTTACAGTTGGGGAGCTGTTTTTT
TRBJ1-6	.	.	TRBV6-1	CASSDRVVRPLHF	TGTGCCAGCAGTGACAGGGTAGTTCGGCCCCTCCACTTT
TRBJ1-4	.	.	TRBV5-4	CASSPDLNEKLFF	TGTGCCAGCAGCCCGGACCTCAATGAAAAACTGTTTTTT
TRBJ1-2	once	TRBD1	TRBV28	CASSAPIGTGYSGYTF	TGTGCCAGCAGTGCCCCCATTGGGACAGGGTATAGTGGCTACACCTTC
TRBJ1-1	.	.	TRBV12-3/TRBV12-4	CASRTGTRLEAFF	TGTGCCAGCAGAACCGGGACACGTCTTGAAGCTTTCTTT
TRBJ2-7	.	TRBD1	TRBV27	CASSLWDRGNEQYF	TGTGCCAGCAGTTTATGGGACAGGGGTAACGAGCAGTACTTC
TRBJ1-1	.	.	TRBV24-1	CATSDFPGRVTEAFF	TGTGCCACCAGTGATTTCCCAGGGAGGGTCACTGAAGCTTTCTTT
TRBJ2-5	.	TRBD1	TRBV7-6	CASTNLGQGQETQYF	TGTGCCAGCACCAACCTAGGACAGGGCCAAGAGACCCAGTACTTC
TRBJ1-1	few	.	TRBV7-9	CASSLTGGQMNTEAFF	TGTGCCAGCAGCCTAACTGGGGGCCAAATGAACACTGAAGCTTTCTTT
TRBJ1-1	.	.	TRBV5-1	CASSLEGRRGEAFF	TGCGCCAGCAGCTTGGAGGGTCGGAGGGGTGAAGCTTTCTTT
TRBJ1-1	.	.	TRBV20-1	CSASVGDTEAFF	TGCAGTGCTAGTGTCGGCGACACTGAAGCTTTCTTT
TRBJ2-7	.	TRBD2	TRBV19	CASSLEGTSGDEQYF	TGTGCCAGTAGTCTAGAAGGGACTAGCGGGGACGAGCAGTACTTC
TRBJ1-1	.	TRBD1	TRBV9	CASSVDDTGGNTEAFF	TGTGCCAGCAGCGTAGATGACACAGGGGGCAATACTGAAGCTTTCTTT
TRBJ1-2	.	.	TRBV9	CASSPYSGNYGYTF	TGTGCCAGCAGCCCATACAGTGGTAACTATGGCTACACCTTC
TRBJ1-2	.	.	TRBV10-3	CAISEELGGHGGYTF	TGTGCCATCAGTGAGGAGTTAGGGGGTCACGGTGGCTACACCTTC
TRBJ1-1	.	TRBD1	TRBV11-2	CASSLGDRGFAFF	TGTGCCAGCAGCTTAGGGGACAGGGGTTTCGCTTTCTTT
TRBJ1-5	.	TRBD1	TRBV28	CASSTRQGRSNQPQHF	TGTGCCAGCAGTACCAGACAGGGGCGGAGCAATCAGCCCCAGCATTTT
TRBJ1-2	.	.	TRBV7-9	CASSLLGAGNGYTF	TGTGCCAGCAGCCTCCTCGGGGCAGGGAATGGCTACACCTTC
TRBJ2-1	.	TRBD1	TRBV12-3/TRBV12-4	CASALTGYEQFF	TGTGCCAGCGCATTGACAGGGTATGAGCAGTTCTTC
TRBJ1-1	.	.	TRBV2	CASSERLMNTEAFF	TGTGCCAGCAGTGAAAGACTGATGAACACTGAAGCTTTCTTT
TRBJ1-2	.	.	TRBV7-9	CASSFAGDKSNYGYTF	TGTGCCAGCAGCTTCGCCGGGGACAAATCCAACTATGGCTACACCTTC
TRBJ2-7	.	TRBD1	TRBV24-1	CATSDFPPATGGGPYEQYF	TGTGCCACCAGTGATTTTCCTCCAGCCACAGGGGGCGGTCCCTACGAGCAGTACTTC
TRBJ1-2	.	TRBD1	TRBV6-2/TRBV6-3	CASSDGQGAGYTF	TGTGCCAGCAGTGATGGACAGGGAGCTGGCTACACCTTC
TRBJ1-2	.	.	TRBV7-9	CASSLGLSDDYGYTF	TGTGCCAGCAGCTTAGGGTTGTCCGATGATTATGGCTACACCTTC
TRBJ2-1	once	.	TRBV6-4	CASRLRLDGEQFF	TGTGCCAGCAGGCTCAGACTAGACGGTGAGCAGTTCTTC
TRBJ1-1	.	TRBD1	TRBV5-4	CASSPVTGDTEAFF	TGTGCCAGCAGCCCGGTAACAGGGGACACTGAAGCTTTCTTT
TRBJ2-7	.	TRBD1	TRBV5-1	CASSIGTGLSEQYF	TGCGCCAGCAGCATCGGGACAGGGCTCTCCGAGCAGTACTTC
TRBJ1-2	.	.	TRBV19	CASSPGGLGGYGYTF	TGTGCCAGTAGCCCCGGAGGACTTGGGGGGTATGGCTACACCTTC
TRBJ1-5	.	.	TRBV21-1	CASSKERQGCNQPQHF	TGTGCCAGCAGCAAAGAGCGACAGGGTTGCAATCAGCCCCAGCATTTT